This T cell receptor beta chain was observed in a study of high-grade serous ovarian cancer treatment subgroups. Study at large: Each sample yielded on average 7,494 unique TCR beta rearrangements from 13,000 or so reads. General study results and limits: Repertoire similarity ranged about 0.095 to 0.8 between tumors of one patient. These tumor repertoires lack spatial information from bulk sequencing.

Tumor tissue was taken before any definitive surgery or chemotherapy was given. The germline V gene encodes CDR1 MDHEN and CDR2 SYDVKM. Trimming pared 6 bases from V and 4 bases from J, leaving 19 bases between. This CDR3 spans 16 amino acids. Generated by immunoSEQ multiplex PCR, the TCRdb table keeps only in-frame clones and is missing some. The sample yields around 30,000 clones, about 80% seen once. In the case of this clone: As yet, its antigen is unknown.

The chain is built from TRBV28 and TRBJ2-1; possibly TRBD2 for D (6 bases). The sample consisted of tumor tissue. This TCR came from a human donor with high-grade serous ovarian cancer. This chain's CDR3 is CASRPDLALRYNEQFF. The CDR3 DNA sequence: TGTGCCAGCAGACCCGACCTAGCGTTAAGGTACAATGAGCAGTTCTTC.